This T cell receptor beta chain is drawn from a study of tumor and adjacent non-tumor tissue in lung cancer. Across the study: Histology: about a dozen adenocarcinoma, a couple of squamous cell carcinoma, 1 small cell lung cancer. The study's findings and limits: Shorter survival was associated with higher TCR diversity in tumors. TCR diversity was significantly greater in tumor than normal lung tissue. Tumor repertoires had a smaller top 100 clone share than normal lung.

Worth noting for this clonotype: The antigen is not known. This likely comes from a read error, as the CDR3 has no conserved phenylalanine or tryptophan at its end.

A modified ARM-PCR protocol with three rounds of nested PCR amplified TCRbeta. One entry per CDR3 protein results from TCRdb running MiXCR on the multiplex PCR reads. The sample lists 70,000 to 90,000 distinct CDR3 sequences; 70% to 90% were seen once. RNA was extracted from bulk tissue without any cell sorting. This non-tumor lung sample came from over 3 cm beyond the tumor edge. This clonotype was obtained from a man aged 55 to 70 with non-small cell lung cancer. The sample consisted of distant non-tumor lung tissue.

CDR3 bases: TGTGCCAGCAACCGGGCGGCCGGGGAGCTGTTTTCT. This encodes CASNRAAGELFS. V usage is TRBV13 and J usage is TRBJ2-2; no firm D call. The V and J ends lost 7 bases and 6 bases respectively, with 9 bases between them. The CDR3 totals 12 residues. Germline V gene lookup returns CDR1 PRHDT and CDR2 FYEKMQ (reference sequence).